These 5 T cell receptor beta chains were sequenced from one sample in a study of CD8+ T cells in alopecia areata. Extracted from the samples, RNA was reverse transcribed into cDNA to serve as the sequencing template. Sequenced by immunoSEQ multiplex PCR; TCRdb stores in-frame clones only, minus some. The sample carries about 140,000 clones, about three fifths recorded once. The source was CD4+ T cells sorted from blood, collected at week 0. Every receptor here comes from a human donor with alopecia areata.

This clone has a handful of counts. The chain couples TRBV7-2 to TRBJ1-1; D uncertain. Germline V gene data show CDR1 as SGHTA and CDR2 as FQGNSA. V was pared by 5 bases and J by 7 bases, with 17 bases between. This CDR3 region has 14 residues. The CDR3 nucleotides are TGTGCCAGCAGCGAAAGAGGTGTGCGTGGTGAAGCTTTCTTT. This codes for CASSERGVRGEAFF.

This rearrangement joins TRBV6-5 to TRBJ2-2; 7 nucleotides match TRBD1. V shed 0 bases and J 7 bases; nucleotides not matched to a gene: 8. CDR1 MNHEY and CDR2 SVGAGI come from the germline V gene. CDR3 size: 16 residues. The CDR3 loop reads CASSYSSTGAGGELFF. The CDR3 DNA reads TGTGCCAGCAGTTACTCGAGTACAGGGGCTGGCGGGGAGCTGTTTTTT.

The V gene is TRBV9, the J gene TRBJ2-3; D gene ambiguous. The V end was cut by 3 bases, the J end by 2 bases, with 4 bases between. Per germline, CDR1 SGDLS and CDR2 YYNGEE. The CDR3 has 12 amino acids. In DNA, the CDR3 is TGTGCCAGCAGCGCAAACACAGATACGCAGTATTTT. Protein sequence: CASSANTDTQYF.

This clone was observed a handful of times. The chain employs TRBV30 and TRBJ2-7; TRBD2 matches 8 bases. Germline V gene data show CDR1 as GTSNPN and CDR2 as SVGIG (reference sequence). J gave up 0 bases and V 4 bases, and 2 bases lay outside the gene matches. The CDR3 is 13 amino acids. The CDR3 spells CAWTSGSSYEQYF. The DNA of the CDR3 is TGTGCCTGGACTAGCGGGTCCTCCTACGAGCAGTACTTC. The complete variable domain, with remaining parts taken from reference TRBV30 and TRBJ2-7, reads SQTIHQWPATLVQPVGSPLSLECTVEGTSNPNLYWYRQAAGRGLQLLFYSVGIGQISSEVPQNLSASRPQDRQFILSSKKLLLSDSGFYLCAWTSGSSYEQYFGPGTRLTVT.

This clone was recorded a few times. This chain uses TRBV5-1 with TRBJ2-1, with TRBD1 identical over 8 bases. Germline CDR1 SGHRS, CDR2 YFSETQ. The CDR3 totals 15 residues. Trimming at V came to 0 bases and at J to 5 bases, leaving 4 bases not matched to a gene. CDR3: CASSLEGQVHNEQFF. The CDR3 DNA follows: TGCGCCAGCAGCTTGGAGGGACAGGTACACAATGAGCAGTTCTTC.